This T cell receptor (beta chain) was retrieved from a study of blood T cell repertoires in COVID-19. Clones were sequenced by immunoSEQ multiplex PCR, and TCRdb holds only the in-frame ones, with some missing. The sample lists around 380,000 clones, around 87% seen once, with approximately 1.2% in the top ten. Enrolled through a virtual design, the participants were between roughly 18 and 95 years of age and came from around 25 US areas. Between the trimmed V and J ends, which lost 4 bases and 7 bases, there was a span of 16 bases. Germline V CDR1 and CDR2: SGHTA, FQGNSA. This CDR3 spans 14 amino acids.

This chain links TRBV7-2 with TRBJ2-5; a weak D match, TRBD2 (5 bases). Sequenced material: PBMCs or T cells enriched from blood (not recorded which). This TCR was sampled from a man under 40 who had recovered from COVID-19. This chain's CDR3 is CASSSFGEPGTQYF. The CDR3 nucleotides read TGTGCCAGCAGCTCCTTTGGGGAGCCAGGGACCCAGTACTTC.